Presented here are 22 T cell receptor beta chains from one specimen sequenced in a study of T cells after posttransplantation cyclophosphamide. Generated by immunoSEQ multiplex PCR, the TCRdb table keeps only in-frame clones and is missing some. There are 25,000 to 35,000 clones in the sample, none observed a single time. The sample consisted of PBMCs. These receptors all come from a woman aged 55-69 years in good health, CMV-negative, and a related stem cell transplant donor.

This clone was found many times. The chain is built from TRBV4-1 and TRBJ1-5; perhaps TRBD1 as D (6 bases). V lost 0 bases, J lost 2 bases, and 11 bases lay in between. Per germline, CDR1 MGHRA and CDR2 YSYEKL. The CDR3 loop spans 16 amino acids. The CDR3 DNA is TGCGCCAGCAGCCAAGAAAGGGGGGGTGGCAATCAGCCCCAGCATTTT. Translation gives CASSQERGGGNQPQHF.

In this sample, this clone turned up many times. The chain uses TRBV12-3 or TRBV12-4 and TRBJ2-1; weak D call: TRBD2 (5 bases). Trimming left V 8 bases short and J 3 bases short, with 8 bases between. The CDR3 has 12 amino acids. For the CDR3, the DNA is TGTGCCAGCGGTCGGGGCTACAATGAGCAGTTCTTC. This gives the protein CASGRGYNEQFF.

The J gene is TRBJ2-7, the V gene TRBV12-3 or TRBV12-4; 12 bases align to TRBD2. V shed 6 bases and J 4 bases; nucleotides not matched to a gene: 4. This CDR3 has 14 residues. CDR3 sequence reads: CASSLGLAGYEQYF. CDR3 DNA: TGTGCCAGCAGCCTTGGACTAGCGGGATACGAGCAGTACTTC.

This clone showed up many times. The chain links TRBV7-9 to TRBJ2-5; 9 bases align to TRBD2. This CDR3 contains 14 residues. The trim removed 7 bases at V and 1 base at J, leaving 4 bases unmatched. Germline values: CDR1 SEHNR, CDR2 FQNEAQ (reference sequence). The CDR3 coding sequence is TGTGCCAGCACGCTGACTAGCGGCCAAGAGACCCAGTACTTC. Its translation is CASTLTSGQETQYF.

This clone was counted ten times or more. This chain links TRBV4-3 with TRBJ1-1; the D is unclear. This CDR3 comprises 14 residues. CDR1 is LGHNA and CDR2 is YSLEER in the germline V gene. V shed 4 bases and J shed 0 bases, with 9 bases lying between them. CDR3 bases: TGCGCCAGCAGCCGTCTACCGTTGAACACTGAAGCTTTCTTT. It yields the protein CASSRLPLNTEAFF.

This clone showed up many times. In DNA form, the CDR3 reads TGTGCCAGCAGAGTCACCGGGACAGGGGGTTACGAGCAGTACTTC. Protein: CASRVTGTGGYEQYF. The V and J genes are TRBV6-1 and TRBJ2-7, with 11 nucleotides matching TRBD1. This CDR3 is 15 amino acids long. Germline lookup yields CDR1 MNHNS and CDR2 SASEGT. V was pared by 6 bases and J by 4 bases, with 8 bases of the junction left unmatched.

This clone was seen at least ten times. The V call is TRBV12-5, the J call TRBJ1-2; D might be TRBD1 (5 bases). V lost 7 bases and J 3 bases, leaving 12 bases between the germline ends. The CDR3 is made up of 13 amino acids. In germline, CDR1 is LGHNT, CDR2 FRNRAP. The CDR3 DNA reads as TGTGCTAGTGCCCTCCGGGGGGACTATGGCTACACCTTC. Encoded protein: CASALRGDYGYTF.

There are many counts of this clone. This rearrangement joins TRBV6-6 to TRBJ1-1; D is perhaps TRBD1 (5 bases). This CDR3 is 15 amino acids long. CDR1 is MNHNY and CDR2 is SVGAGI in the germline V gene (reference sequence). V was shortened by 6 bases and J by 1 base, with 15 bases between the two germline ends. CDR3 region: CASSQRGGTNTEAFF. The DNA for the CDR3 is TGTGCCAGCAGCCAACGGGGGGGTACGAACACTGAAGCTTTCTTT.

This clone was picked up many times. The chain is built from TRBV7-2 and TRBJ1-1, with TRBD1 as a possible D gene (6 bases). Per germline, CDR1 SGHTA and CDR2 FQGNSA. CDR3 length equals 11 residues. The germline V and J ends were trimmed by 3 bases and 8 bases, with 7 bases remaining between them. Here the CDR3 DNA reads TGTGCCAGCAGCTTCGGGACAGAAGCTTTCTTT. This translates into CASSFGTEAFF.

The rearrangement joins TRBV6-5 to TRBJ1-1; D uncertain. This CDR3 comprises 13 residues. Germline lookup yields CDR1 MNHEY and CDR2 SVGAGI. Trimming took 7 bases from V and 2 from J, leaving 11 bases between them. The CDR3 reads CASTLTPNTEAFF. CDR3 nucleotides: TGTGCCAGCACCCTGACACCTAACACTGAAGCTTTCTTT.

This clone appeared a few times. The genes are TRBV28 and TRBJ2-7, with 13 bases matching TRBD2. Germline V gene data show CDR1 as MDHEN and CDR2 as SYDVKM. The V segment lost 6 bases and the J segment 3 bases; nucleotides outside the gene matches: 5. The CDR3 contains 15 residues. The CDR3 sequence: CASSSLAGGVYEQYF. The CDR3 DNA reads as TGTGCCAGCAGCTCACTAGCGGGAGGGGTCTACGAGCAGTACTTC.

This clone was found many times. The rearrangement links TRBV2 to TRBJ1-6; D might be TRBD1 (6 bases). Germline V CDR1 and CDR2: SNHLY, FYNNEI. The length of the CDR3 is 13 residues. Trimming shortened V by 6 bases and J by 6 bases, and 9 bases separated the two germline ends. The CDR3 DNA reads TGTGCCAGCAGACTACAGGGTAATTCACCCCTCCACTTT. Its protein is CASRLQGNSPLHF.

This clone has ten or more counts. This chain joins TRBV9 and TRBJ2-7, with D maybe TRBD1 (6 bases). The CDR3 spans 15 residues. From germline, CDR1 is SGDLS and CDR2 YYNGEE. V was shortened by 3 bases and J by 0 bases, with 13 bases between the two germline ends. In DNA form, the CDR3 reads TGTGCCAGCAGCGCCCCAGGGGTGAGCTCCTACGAGCAGTACTTC. It codes for CASSAPGVSSYEQYF.

Ten or more counts support this clone. The V gene is TRBV2, the J gene TRBJ2-1; the D gene is possibly TRBD2 (6 bases). The V end was cut by 3 bases, the J end by 15 bases, with 15 bases between. Per the germline V gene, CDR1 is SNHLY and CDR2 is FYNNEI. The CDR3 extends over 12 amino acids. The CDR3 sequence: CASSDSGTRGFF. In nucleotides, the CDR3 is TGTGCCAGCAGTGACTCCGGGACTCGAGGGTTCTTC.

V and J are TRBV5-1 and TRBJ2-5, with 8 positions matching TRBD1. The junction had 5 bases not matched to a gene; V was cut back by 2 bases and J by 5 bases. Germline V gene data show CDR1 as SGHRS and CDR2 as YFSETQ. The CDR3 totals 14 residues. The chain's CDR3 is CASSFQGAGETQYF. The DNA of the CDR3 is TGCGCCAGCAGCTTTCAGGGGGCCGGGGAGACCCAGTACTTC.

This clone came up many times. The V call is TRBV29-1, the J call TRBJ1-1; 10 bases are a match to TRBD1. In germline, CDR1 is SQVTM, CDR2 ANQGSEA. After removal of 6 bases from V and 3 bases from J, the junction contained 7 bases not matched to a gene. CDR3 length equals 14 residues. The CDR3 loop is CSVDRGRGDTEAFF. In DNA form, the CDR3 reads TGCAGCGTCGACAGGGGGCGAGGGGACACTGAAGCTTTCTTT.

Ten or more counts support this clone. The chain combines TRBV7-2 with TRBJ1-1; no reliable D call. Trimming took off 1 base at V and 1 base at J, with 4 bases between the two ends. In germline, CDR1 is SGHTA, CDR2 FQGNSA. The CDR3 runs 13 residues. The CDR3 loop reads CASSLEGNTEAFF. The CDR3 region has the DNA TGTGCCAGCAGCTTAGAGGGGAACACTGAAGCTTTCTTT.

This clone came up many times. The gene calls are TRBV6-2 or TRBV6-3 and TRBJ1-2; 10 bases are a match to TRBD1. The J segment lost 5 bases and the V segment lost 6 bases, leaving 6 bases of the junction unmatched. This CDR3 contains 14 residues. Germline V gives CDR1 MNHEY, CDR2 SVGEGT. The CDR3 DNA follows: TGTGCCAGCAGGCCGGACAGGGGGGGATATGGCTACACCTTC. Translation gives CASRPDRGGYGYTF.

This clone was picked up many times. V usage is TRBV5-6 and J usage is TRBJ2-1; 9 nucleotides agree with TRBD2. V lost 1 base and J lost 1; bases outside the gene matches: 9. Germline V gives CDR1 SGHDT, CDR2 YYEEEE. The CDR3 has 18 amino acids. CDR3 nucleotides: TGTGCCAGCAGCTTGTTAGCGGGGGCCGCCCAATCCTACAATGAGCAGTTCTTC. Protein: CASSLLAGAAQSYNEQFF. Filled out from reference TRBV5-6 and TRBJ2-1, the complete variable domain reads DAGVTQSPTHLIKTRGQQVTLRCSPKSGHDTVSWYQQALGQGPQFIFQYYEEEERQRGNFPDRFSGHQFPNYSSELNVNALLLGDSALYLCASSLLAGAAQSYNEQFFGPGTRLTVL.

The sample holds many counts of this clone. The genes are TRBV5-1 and TRBJ2-3, with a possible D match to TRBD2 (6 bases). The CDR3 is 14 residues long. Trimming removed 4 bases at V and 1 base at J, with 10 bases between. The germline CDR1 and CDR2 sequences are SGHRS and YFSETQ. This CDR3 reads CASSPSGGTDTQYF. Written as DNA, the CDR3 is TGCGCCAGCAGCCCCTCGGGGGGCACAGATACGCAGTATTTT.

This clone was detected ten times or more. The chain has TRBV6-1 and TRBJ2-7, with 7 bases identical to TRBD2. The germline V gene has CDR1 MNHNS and CDR2 SASEGT. The CDR3 totals 15 residues. J gave up 3 bases and V 6 bases, and 11 bases lay outside the gene matches. The CDR3 protein is CASRPQLAGDYEQYF. In DNA, the CDR3 is TGTGCCAGCAGGCCACAATTAGCGGGCGACTACGAGCAGTACTTC.

This clone showed up just a few times. CDR3 nucleotides: TGTGCCAGCATGACGTCGCGGGCGAACACCGGGGAGCTGTTTTTT. Its translation: CASMTSRANTGELFF. V is TRBV27 and J is TRBJ2-2; D may be TRBD2 (5 bases). CDR1 MNHEY and CDR2 SMNVEV come from the germline V gene (reference sequence). The V end was cut by 7 bases, the J end by 0 bases, with 12 bases between. The CDR3 is 15 residues long.